These 14 T cell receptor beta chains came from one sample sequenced in a study of spatial heterogeneity in lung cancer (dated by TCRdb to 2018 to 2020). Summary of the overall study and its limitations: A correlation was observed between the number of expanded intratumoral alpha and beta TCRs and the tumor nonsynonymous mutation count.

What these receptors recognize is not known. The method was 5' RACE. TCRdb shows the sequencer as NextSeq 500. The public reads were reanalyzed by TCRdb: fastp trimming at Q25, MiXCR alignment, in-frame beta chains only. When rows share a CDR3 protein, they turn into one entry using the most common DNA and genes. Here the sample has 9,500 to 11,000 distinct CDR3 sequences; under 9.5% occur a single time. Around 21% of the sample comes from the top ten. Sample time point, as interpreted from the label and publication: sample taken at primary tumor resection. The sample in question was lung tumor tissue, obtained at surgery. The receptors shown here come from a female donor with early-stage non-small cell lung cancer.

This clonotype was recorded many times. With the library built for alpha chains, this beta chain is off target and its frequency is not meaningful. The chain uses TRBV28 and TRBJ2-2; 10 nucleotides line up with TRBD1. This CDR3 comprises 12 residues. Germline CDR1 MDHEN, CDR2 SYDVKM. The V gene end was trimmed by 1 base and the J gene end by 15 bases; junction bases not matched to a gene: 2. The CDR3 DNA is TGTGCCAGCAGTTTATTGGGACAGGGGTTGTTTTTT. Translating it yields CASSLLGQGLFF.

This clonotype was detected many times. This beta chain is an off-target read within a library intended for alpha chains, so its frequency means little. J is TRBJ1-5 and V is TRBV27; 7 positions agree with TRBD1. The ends lost 5 bases at V and 7 bases at J; junction bases unmatched: 5. Germline V gene lookup returns CDR1 MNHEY and CDR2 SMNVEV (reference sequence). The CDR3 is made up of 13 amino acids. DNA for the CDR3: TGTGCCAGCAGTCAACAGGGGCGACAGCCCCAGCATTTT. Translated, it gives CASSQQGRQPQHF.

Relative to its sample, this clonotype is medium-sized (0.01 to 0.1%). Being off target in a library aimed at alpha chains, this beta chain has a size of little meaning. The rearrangement uses TRBV12-3 or TRBV12-4 and TRBJ2-5; the match to TRBD1 covers 11 bases. The ends lost 6 bases at V and 5 bases at J; junction bases unmatched: 14. This CDR3 spans 17 amino acids. CDR3 DNA: TGTGCCAGCAGCCCCCCCCGCGGGACAGGGGGGGACGAGACCCAGTACTTC. Protein: CASSPPRGTGGDETQYF.

This clonotype has a handful of counts. Since it is a stray read in a library aimed at alpha chains, this beta chain has a size that is not meaningful. The CDR3 DNA reads TGTGCCAGCCGGGCCAGCCTTAACACTGAAGCTTTCTTT. Its translation: CASRASLNTEAFF. The V and J genes are TRBV5-8 and TRBJ1-1, with unresolved D. Germline V lookup: CDR1 SGHTS, CDR2 YDEGEE. CDR3 length: 13 amino acids. Trimming removed 7 bases from V and 2 bases from J, with 12 bases in between. The full variable domain, in which reference TRBV5-8 and TRBJ1-1 provide the parts outside the CDR3, is EAGVTQSPTHLIKTRGQQATLRCSPISGHTSVYWYQQALGLGLQFLLWYDEGEERNRGNFPPRFSGRQFPNYSSELNVNALELEDSALYLCASRASLNTEAFFGQGTRLTVV.

The sample holds many counts of this clonotype. This beta chain turned up in a library designed for alpha chains; as an off-target read, its abundance says little. As DNA, the CDR3 is TGTGCCAGCGTGGGACAGTCGAACACTGAAGCTTTCTTT. It codes for CASVGQSNTEAFF. This rearrangement joins TRBV6-1 to TRBJ1-1; TRBD1 aligns across 7 bases. There are 13 residues in the CDR3. J was trimmed by 1 base and V by 8 bases; bases with no gene match: 4. CDR1 and CDR2 (germline): MNHNS, SASEGT.

In this sample, this clonotype turned up a few times. As an off-target read in a library built for alpha chains, this beta chain has a frequency of little significance. The chain carries TRBV6-2 or TRBV6-3 and TRBJ1-6, with 7 bases fitting TRBD1. This CDR3 spans 14 amino acids. The V and J ends lost 2 bases and 8 bases, in that order; junction bases with no gene match: 3. Germline V gene lookup returns CDR1 MNHEY and CDR2 SVGEGT. The CDR3 reads CASSYAGGYSPLHF. The CDR3 bases are TGTGCCAGCAGTTACGCAGGGGGGTATTCACCCCTCCACTTT.

In its sample, this clonotype was seen many times. This beta chain lies outside the target of a library built for alpha chains; its clone size means little. The J gene is TRBJ2-6, the V gene TRBV28; 7 nucleotides match TRBD2. CDR1 and CDR2 (germline): MDHEN, SYDVKM. After removal of 4 bases from V and 0 bases from J, the junction contained 6 bases not matched to a gene. The CDR3 contains 17 residues. The CDR3 sequence: CASSSGAGPSGANVLTF. CDR3 DNA: TGTGCCAGCAGTTCTGGAGCGGGGCCCTCTGGGGCCAACGTCCTGACTTTC.

This clonotype is termed medium-sized. A library made for alpha chains picked up this beta chain off target, so its size means little. The genes are TRBV6-6 and TRBJ2-5; no clear D. Per the germline V gene, CDR1 is MNHNY and CDR2 is SVGAGI (reference sequence). The CDR3 spans 12 residues. The ends were cut back, 5 bases at V and 4 bases at J, with 8 bases in the middle. Here the CDR3 DNA reads TGTGCCAGCAGTCCCGGTGGAGAGACCCAGTACTTC. Residues: CASSPGGETQYF.

This clonotype counts as medium-sized. For a library built for alpha chains, this beta chain is a stray read; little rests on its size. The CDR3 nucleotides read TGCGCCAGCAGCTTGGAGTCCTCCTCCCTCTCCTACGAGCAGTACTTC. This codes for CASSLESSSLSYEQYF. The chain is built from TRBV5-1 and TRBJ2-7; no definite D call. From germline, CDR1 is SGHRS and CDR2 YFSETQ. V was shortened by 0 bases and J by 0 bases, with 13 bases between the two germline ends. The CDR3 sequence is 16 residues long.

Judged by abundance, this clonotype is medium-sized. This beta chain slipped into a library made for alpha chains as a stray read, so its size is not meaningful. This chain joins TRBV14 and TRBJ1-2; a possible D gene is TRBD1 (5 bases). Trimming took 0 bases from V and 4 from J, leaving 9 bases between them. CDR1 is SGHDN and CDR2 is FVKESK in the germline V gene. There are 14 residues in the CDR3. Written as DNA, the CDR3 is TGTGCCAGCAGCCAAGAAGCCAGGGCCTATGGCTACACCTTC. This codes for CASSQEARAYGYTF.

In regard to this clonotype: With the library built for alpha chains, this beta chain is off target and its frequency is not meaningful. The J gene is TRBJ1-3, the V gene TRBV4-1; the D gene is possibly TRBD1 (5 bases). V lost 3 bases to trimming and J lost 0 bases, with 9 bases between them. Germline V gives CDR1 MGHRA, CDR2 YSYEKL. This CDR3 spans 15 amino acids. The CDR3 here is CASSQTDLSGNTIYF. For the CDR3, the DNA is TGCGCCAGCAGCCAGACAGACCTCTCTGGAAACACCATATATTTT.

This clonotype was observed many times. Because this beta chain is a stray read in a library intended to capture alpha chains, its abundance should not be given much weight. This chain joins TRBV30 and TRBJ2-7, with D maybe TRBD1 (6 bases). V was trimmed by 4 bases and J by 0 bases, leaving 7 bases between them. The V gene's germline CDR1 is GTSNPN and CDR2 SVGIG (reference sequence). CDR3 length equals 12 residues. Here the CDR3 DNA reads TGTGCCTGGAAGGACAGCTCCTACGAGCAGTACTTC. Its protein product is CAWKDSSYEQYF.

Remarks on this clonotype: This beta chain is an off-target read within a library intended for alpha chains, so its frequency means little. J is TRBJ1-2 and V is TRBV5-1; D is perhaps TRBD1 (5 bases). Germline CDR1 SGHRS, CDR2 YFSETQ. V gave up 2 bases and J gave up 1 base, with 6 bases separating them. The CDR3 is 13 residues long. In DNA form, the CDR3 reads TGCGCCAGCAGCTTCGACAGTAACTATGGCTACACCTTC. The encoded protein is CASSFDSNYGYTF.

On this clonotype: This beta chain is an off-target read within a library intended for alpha chains, so its frequency means little. This chain connects TRBV7-6 to TRBJ2-3, with D unresolved. The CDR3 loop spans 16 amino acids. Germline V CDR1 and CDR2: SGHVS, FNYEAQ. V dropped 4 bases and J dropped 0 bases, with 14 bases sitting between them. Written as DNA, the CDR3 is TGTGCCAGCAGCTCGTGGCCATTCTCGAGCACAGATACGCAGTATTTT. Protein product: CASSSWPFSSTDTQYF.